The clone carrying this T cell receptor (beta chain) occurred a few times. This record comes from a study of response to subunit inactivated influenza vaccine. The V and J ends lost 0 bases and 3 bases respectively, with 5 bases between them. Germline CDR1 and CDR2: DFQATT and SNEGSKA (reference sequence). The CDR3 covers 12 residues. TCRdb reprocessed the RT-PCR reads via MiXCR and lists one record per CDR3 protein. Here the sample spans roughly 620,000 distinct CDR3 sequences, 11% being singletons. These data also featured in a second study, about T cells expressing NK-cell markers. In that study: UMIs accompanied the 5'RACE template switching by which TCR beta cDNA was made.

This receptor was obtained from a man in his forties or fifties who received an inactivated influenza vaccine. Sample: PBMCs from blood, taken on the day of vaccination. The gene calls are TRBV20-1 and TRBJ2-5, with D unclear. The DNA of the CDR3 is TGCAGTGCTAGAGATGGGAAAGAGACCCAGTACTTC. Translating it yields CSARDGKETQYF.